What follows are 28 T cell receptor beta chains derived from one specimen sequenced in a study of OX40 agonist ivuxolimab in advanced cancers. Only in-frame clones appear in the TCRdb table, and some are missing; sequencing was by immunoSEQ multiplex PCR. The sample lists about 76,000 clones, 85% seen once, with around 2% in the top ten. The sequencing used CD4+ or CD8+ T cells sorted from blood, collected in a trial of the OX40 agonist ivuxolimab. The receptor source for this set is an adult with an advanced solid tumor such as melanoma, head and neck, liver or kidney cancer.

This clone was picked up a small number of times. The genes are TRBV2 and TRBJ2-7; 7 nucleotides align to TRBD1. Unmatched junction bases numbered 9, after V lost 6 bases and J lost 4 bases. The germline V gene has CDR1 SNHLY and CDR2 FYNNEI. The CDR3 is 14 amino acids. CDR3 loop: CASSKSQGVYEQYF. CDR3 coding DNA: TGTGCCAGCAGCAAGTCTCAGGGGGTGTACGAGCAGTACTTC. Full variable domain (rest looked up from reference TRBV2 and TRBJ2-7): EPEVTQTPSHQVTQMGQEVILRCVPISNHLYFYWYRQILGQKVEFLVSFYNNEISEKSEIFDDQFSVERPDGSNFTLKIRSTKLEDSAMYFCASSKSQGVYEQYFGPGTRLTVT.

The gene calls are TRBV7-3 and TRBJ1-2; 8 nucleotides agree with TRBD1. CDR1 and CDR2 from the germline V gene are SGHTA and FQGTGA. The J segment lost 7 bases and the V segment lost 3 bases, leaving 4 bases of the junction unmatched. The CDR3 totals 13 residues. CDR3 in amino acids: CASSLTGAVGYTF. The CDR3 DNA reads TGTGCCAGCAGCTTGACAGGGGCGGTTGGCTACACCTTC.

The rearrangement joins TRBV10-2 to TRBJ1-6; D is ambiguous. CDR3 length: 15 amino acids. Looked up from germline, CDR1 is WSHSY and CDR2 is SAAADI. Trimming left V 0 bases short and J 9 bases short, with 12 bases between. The CDR3 spells CASSESVPDASPLHF. As DNA, the CDR3 is TGCGCCAGCAGTGAGTCGGTCCCGGACGCTTCACCCCTCCACTTT.

V gene TRBV28 combines with J gene TRBJ2-7, with D possibly being TRBD1 or TRBD2 (5 bases each). The CDR3 has 13 amino acids. In germline, CDR1 is MDHEN, CDR2 SYDVKM. V lost 10 bases and J 3 bases, leaving 16 bases between the germline ends. The CDR3, as DNA: TGTGCCACCTACCAGAAGAGGGGCTACGAGCAGTACTTC. Protein: CATYQKRGYEQYF.

V gene TRBV5-1 combines with J gene TRBJ2-2; D may correspond to TRBD1 or TRBD2 (5 bases each). The CDR3 loop spans 13 amino acids. CDR1 and CDR2 (germline): SGHRS, YFSETQ. Trimming removed 6 bases from V and 5 bases from J, with 11 bases in between. In DNA form, the CDR3 reads TGCGCCAGCACCTTCGAGGGGACCGGGGAGCTGTTTTTT. Translation: CASTFEGTGELFF.

The V and J genes are TRBV7-9 and TRBJ2-7; 10 bases line up with TRBD1. V lost 5 bases and J lost 5; bases outside the gene matches: 12. Germline V lookup: CDR1 SEHNR, CDR2 FQNEAQ (reference sequence). This CDR3 has 16 amino acids. This CDR3 reads CASSTYTGTGDDEQYF. The CDR3 DNA sequence: TGTGCCAGCAGCACGTACACCGGGACAGGGGACGACGAGCAGTACTTC.

The chain couples TRBV30 to TRBJ2-6; D is unclear. The CDR3 is made up of 16 amino acids. The V end was cut by 4 bases, the J end by 0 bases, with 13 bases between. CDR1 and CDR2 (germline): GTSNPN, SVGIG (reference sequence). CDR3: CAWKDRLGSGANVLTF. In DNA form, the CDR3 reads TGTGCCTGGAAGGACCGCCTCGGCTCTGGGGCCAACGTCCTGACTTTC.

The CDR3 loop reads CASSLGNLGNGYTF. As DNA, the CDR3 is TGCGCCAGCAGCTTGGGAAATTTGGGAAATGGCTACACCTTC. The chain recombines TRBV5-1 with TRBJ1-2, with D hard to call. The V and J ends lost 0 bases and 6 bases respectively, with 12 bases between them. This CDR3 has 14 residues. The germline V gene encodes CDR1 SGHRS and CDR2 YFSETQ.

There are a few counts of this clone. The chain uses TRBV4-2 and TRBJ1-6; D is unresolved. The CDR3 sequence is 17 residues long. Germline V gene data show CDR1 as LGHNA and CDR2 as YNFKEQ. The V gene lost 4 bases and the J gene lost 0 bases, with 13 bases spanning the gap. The DNA for the CDR3 is TGTGCCAGCAGCCCACAGACACAAAGCTCCTATAATTCACCCCTCCACTTT. This codes for CASSPQTQSSYNSPLHF.

This clone is medium-sized by share. The chain uses TRBV5-4 and TRBJ2-4; TRBD1 matches 8 bases. Germline values: CDR1 SGHNT, CDR2 YYREEE (reference sequence). The V and J ends lost 4 bases and 2 bases, in that order; junction bases with no gene match: 8. The CDR3 totals 16 residues. The DNA of the CDR3 is TGTGCCAGCAGCAAGGACAGGGTTGGGACCAAAAACATTCAGTACTTC. Translated, it gives CASSKDRVGTKNIQYF.

This clone appeared once. The chain employs TRBV7-9 and TRBJ2-7; 7 positions agree with TRBD2. Germline V CDR1 and CDR2: SEHNR, FQNEAQ (reference sequence). The V and J ends lost 5 bases and 3 bases, in that order; junction bases with no gene match: 19. The CDR3 extends over 18 amino acids. The CDR3 spells CASSERFGRAGVDYEQYF. The DNA for the CDR3 is TGTGCCAGCAGCGAAAGGTTTGGTAGGGCGGGAGTGGACTACGAGCAGTACTTC.

This chain connects TRBV7-9 to TRBJ2-7; possibly TRBD1 for D (5 bases). The CDR3 totals 13 residues. V was trimmed by 3 bases and J by 5 bases, leaving 11 bases between them. Germline V lookup: CDR1 SEHNR, CDR2 FQNEAQ (reference sequence). CDR3 nucleotides: TGTGCCAGCAGCTTCCTGTGGGGCCACGAGCAGTACTTC. Amino acids: CASSFLWGHEQYF.

The CDR3 here is CASSPSGPQETQYF. As DNA, the CDR3 is TGCGCCAGCAGCCCTAGCGGGCCACAAGAGACCCAGTACTTC. The rearrangement links TRBV10-1 to TRBJ2-5; 8 positions agree with TRBD2. The germline V gene encodes CDR1 WNHNN and CDR2 SYGVQD (reference sequence). J gave up 2 bases and V 6 bases, and 5 bases lay outside the gene matches. The CDR3 has 14 amino acids.

The chain joins TRBV5-1 to TRBJ1-2; a possible D gene is TRBD1 (5 bases). The CDR3 runs to 19 residues. Germline loops: CDR1 SGHRS, CDR2 YFSETQ. Trimming pared 0 bases from V and 2 bases from J, leaving 23 bases between. The CDR3 spells CASSLEGSGGVGANYGYTF. The CDR3 DNA reads as TGCGCCAGCAGCTTGGAAGGGTCTGGCGGGGTCGGGGCGAACTATGGCTACACCTTC.

The CDR3 DNA sequence: TGTGCCAGCAGCCTCCTTCTTGGGGGAACCACAGATACGCAGTATTTT. Translation gives CASSLLLGGTTDTQYF. V gene TRBV14 combines with J gene TRBJ2-3; D is possibly TRBD1 or TRBD2 (5 bases each). Germline V CDR1 and CDR2: SGHDN, FVKESK. The ends were cut back, 4 bases at V and 2 bases at J, with 16 bases in the middle. The CDR3 is 16 amino acids. The complete variable domain, with remaining parts taken from reference TRBV14 and TRBJ2-3, reads EAGVTQFPSHSVIEKGQTVTLRCDPISGHDNLYWYRRVMGKEIKFLLHFVKESKQDESGMPNNRFLAERTGGTYSTLKVQPAELEDSGVYFCASSLLLGGTTDTQYFGPGTRLTVL.

V and J are TRBV7-3 and TRBJ2-2, with D perhaps TRBD2 (5 bases). The germline gives CDR1 SGHTA, CDR2 FQGTGA. V was clipped by 5 bases and J by 5 bases, with 15 bases between them. The CDR3 has 15 residues. The CDR3 here is CASSPSVRGTGELFF. The CDR3 DNA reads as TGTGCCAGCAGCCCCTCAGTTCGAGGGACCGGGGAGCTGTTTTTT.

This chain uses TRBV6-6 with TRBJ1-1; no definite D call. With 8 bases removed from V and 1 base from J, the gap between germline ends came to 5 bases. Per the germline V gene, CDR1 is MNHNY and CDR2 is SVGAGI (reference sequence). This CDR3 is 11 amino acids long. CDR3 residues: CASRENTEAFF. CDR3 DNA sequence: TGTGCCAGCCGTGAGAACACTGAAGCTTTCTTT.

On this clone itself: Other nucleotide sequences from this sample produce the same CDR3. This chain uses TRBV7-2 with TRBJ1-5, with D hard to call. The CDR3 has 13 amino acids. CDR1 and CDR2 from the germline V gene are SGHTA and FQGNSA. The V and J ends lost 5 bases and 4 bases respectively, with 9 bases between them. The CDR3 DNA is TGTGCCAGCAGCCGAGACCTTAATCAGCCCCAGCATTTT. It encodes CASSRDLNQPQHF.

This chain links TRBV5-4 with TRBJ2-5, with D uncertain. The CDR3 contains 14 residues. Trimming pared 4 bases from V and 2 bases from J, leaving 12 bases between. Germline V gene sequence: CDR1 SGHNT, CDR2 YYREEE (reference sequence). This chain's CDR3 is CASSPPGNQETQYF. CDR3 in DNA: TGTGCCAGCAGCCCCCCGGGCAATCAAGAGACCCAGTACTTC.

The chain has TRBV7-3 and TRBJ2-3, with 8 bases fitting TRBD2. V lost 1 base and J lost 6; bases outside the gene matches: 12. Germline loops: CDR1 SGHTA, CDR2 FQGTGA. This CDR3 contains 17 residues. The CDR3 nucleotides read TGTGCCAGCAGCTTAATCCATAGCGGGAAATATTTGGATACGCAGTATTTT. It yields the protein CASSLIHSGKYLDTQYF.

This clone has more than one count but fewer than ten. The chain joins TRBV27 to TRBJ1-1; TRBD1 is a possible D gene (5 bases). Germline assignment: CDR1 MNHEY and CDR2 SMNVEV (reference sequence). The CDR3 has 13 residues. The ends were cut back, 3 bases at V and 3 bases at J, with 8 bases in the middle. In DNA form, the CDR3 reads TGTGCCAGCAGTTTCCAGGGAGACACTGAAGCTTTCTTT. It encodes CASSFQGDTEAFF.

The V gene is TRBV30, the J gene TRBJ1-2, with 8 bases that match TRBD1. From germline, CDR1 is GTSNPN and CDR2 SVGIG (reference sequence). The CDR3 length is 14 residues. With V trimmed by 3 bases and J by 2 bases, 5 bases remained unmatched. For the CDR3, the DNA is TGTGCCTGGAGGACAGGGGAGGGGAACTATGGCTACACCTTC. Translating gives CAWRTGEGNYGYTF.

V gene TRBV5-1 combines with J gene TRBJ1-5, with D perhaps TRBD1 (5 bases). CDR3 size: 15 residues. Trimming took off 1 base at V and 4 bases at J, with 12 bases between the two ends. The germline gives CDR1 SGHRS, CDR2 YFSETQ. CDR3 DNA: TGCGCCAGCAGCTTGCTAGGGGAACGGAATCAGCCCCAGCATTTT. The encoded protein is CASSLLGERNQPQHF.

The chain has TRBV5-1 and TRBJ2-2; possibly TRBD2 for D (6 bases). Deletions cut 1 base from V and 5 bases from J, with 15 bases between. This CDR3 has 16 residues. Germline assignment: CDR1 SGHRS and CDR2 YFSETQ. The CDR3 DNA sequence: TGCGCCAGCAGCTTGTGGGCGGGGAGAAGTACCGGGGAGCTGTTTTTT. Translation: CASSLWAGRSTGELFF. The entire variable domain, with the rest obtained from reference TRBV5-1 and TRBJ2-2, is as follows: KAGVTQTPRYLIKTRGQQVTLSCSPISGHRSVSWYQQTPGQGLQFLFEYFSETQRNKGNFPGRFSGRQFSNSRSEMNVSTLELGDSALYLCASSLWAGRSTGELFFGEGSRLTVL.

V gene TRBV5-1 combines with J gene TRBJ2-7; D unresolved. CDR3 length equals 16 residues. Deletions cut 0 bases from V and 3 bases from J, with 16 bases between. CDR1 is SGHRS and CDR2 is YFSETQ in the germline V gene. The CDR3 region has the DNA TGCGCCAGCAGCTTGGGAGGTCAGAGAGGATTCTACGAGCAGTACTTC. This codes for CASSLGGQRGFYEQYF. The whole variable domain, remainder taken from reference TRBV5-1 and TRBJ2-7, is KAGVTQTPRYLIKTRGQQVTLSCSPISGHRSVSWYQQTPGQGLQFLFEYFSETQRNKGNFPGRFSGRQFSNSRSEMNVSTLELGDSALYLCASSLGGQRGFYEQYFGPGTRLTVT.

V gene TRBV18 combines with J gene TRBJ2-7; the D is unclear. The V and J ends lost 2 bases and 7 bases respectively, with 9 bases between them. This CDR3 comprises 12 residues. CDR1 is KGHSH, CDR2 LQKENI, per germline. CDR3 amino acids: CASSPIIPEQYF. In nucleotides, the CDR3 is TGTGCCAGCTCACCAATAATACCAGAGCAGTACTTC.

V and J are TRBV28 and TRBJ2-3, with D maybe TRBD1 (5 bases). Trimming shortened V by 3 bases and J by 4 bases, and 11 bases separated the two germline ends. Germline assignment: CDR1 MDHEN and CDR2 SYDVKM. This CDR3 region has 14 residues. CDR3 nucleotide sequence: TGTGCCAGCAGTTTGCCGACAGTCCCAGATACGCAGTATTTT. Translated, it gives CASSLPTVPDTQYF.

The table lists this clone with a count of one. The rearrangement uses TRBV6-6 and TRBJ1-5; D remains unclear. Germline V gene lookup returns CDR1 MNHNY and CDR2 SVGAGI (reference sequence). V was cut by 3 bases and J by 4 bases, with 10 bases left in between. This CDR3 contains 14 residues. The CDR3: CASSYSQDNQPQHF. CDR3 coding DNA: TGTGCCAGCAGTTATAGCCAGGATAATCAGCCCCAGCATTTT.